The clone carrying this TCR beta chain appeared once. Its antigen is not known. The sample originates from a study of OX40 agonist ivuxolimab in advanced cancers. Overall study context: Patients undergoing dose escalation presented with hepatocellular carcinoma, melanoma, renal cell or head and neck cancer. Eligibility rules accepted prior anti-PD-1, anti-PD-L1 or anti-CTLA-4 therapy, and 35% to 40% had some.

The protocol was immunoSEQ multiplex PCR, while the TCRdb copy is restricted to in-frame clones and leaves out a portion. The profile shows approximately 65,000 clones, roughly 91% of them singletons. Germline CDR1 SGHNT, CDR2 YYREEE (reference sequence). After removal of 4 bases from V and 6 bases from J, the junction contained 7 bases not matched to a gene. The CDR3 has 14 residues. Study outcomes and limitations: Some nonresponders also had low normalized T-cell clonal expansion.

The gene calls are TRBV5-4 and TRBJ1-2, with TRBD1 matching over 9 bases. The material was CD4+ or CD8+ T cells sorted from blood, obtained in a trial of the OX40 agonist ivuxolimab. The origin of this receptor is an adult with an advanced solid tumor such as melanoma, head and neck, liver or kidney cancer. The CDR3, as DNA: TGTGCCAGCAGCCAGATGACAGGGGGGAATGGCTACACCTTC. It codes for CASSQMTGGNGYTF.